These T cell receptor beta chains were read from a single sample in a study of T-cell memory formation after mild COVID-19. MiXCR was run by TCRdb on the 5' RACE reads, yielding one entry per CDR3 protein. This table holds 310,000 or so distinct CDR3 sequences, about a sixth found once. Sequencing used PBMCs or a T cell subset sorted from them (not recorded which). The receptors originated from a man between 18 and 29 years old who had mild COVID-19 (a few samples of this study predate the infection). Cell type and time point are not known. The CDR3 runs from the conserved cysteine through the conserved F or W. D genes are given only for firm matches. Clone size is stated in some rows and not others, as once, few, many or a class when expanded.

J: TRBJ2-7
V: TRBV20-1
size: few
D: -
CDR3: CSARVQGSYEQYF
DNA: TGCAGTGCTAGAGTACAGGGATCCTACGAGCAGTACTTC

J: TRBJ2-7
V: TRBV7-9
size: -
D: -
CDR3: CASSLDIMWFF
DNA: TGTGCCAGCAGCTTAGATATCATGTGGTTCTTC

J: TRBJ1-2
V: TRBV6-5
size: -
D: -
CDR3: CASSYSSALYGYTF
DNA: TGTGCCAGCAGTTACTCTTCGGCTTTATATGGCTACACCTTC

J: TRBJ2-1
V: TRBV5-6
size: few
D: -
CDR3: CASRKRGPSSNEQFF
DNA: TGTGCCAGCAGAAAACGGGGGCCGTCCTCCAATGAGCAGTTCTTC

J: TRBJ1-5
V: TRBV4-2
size: -
D: TRBD1
CDR3: CASSQNPGTGGDEPQHF
DNA: TGTGCCAGCAGCCAGAACCCCGGGACAGGGGGAGACGAGCCCCAGCATTTT

J: TRBJ1-5
V: TRBV5-8
size: -
D: TRBD1
CDR3: CASSLGDRVQPQHF
DNA: TGTGCCAGCAGCTTGGGCGACAGGGTCCAGCCCCAGCATTTT

J: TRBJ2-1
V: TRBV12-3/TRBV12-4
size: few
D: TRBD1
CDR3: CASSLRVRGLLASSYNEQFF
DNA: TGTGCCAGCAGTTTAAGGGTCAGGGGGCTCCTGGCGAGCTCCTACAATGAGCAGTTCTTC

J: TRBJ2-3
V: TRBV5-6
size: few
D: -
CDR3: CASSPRGATDTQYF
DNA: TGTGCCAGCAGCCCGCGGGGAGCCACAGATACGCAGTATTTT

J: TRBJ2-2
V: TRBV11-3
size: -
D: TRBD1
CDR3: CASSTPTGGGTGELFF
DNA: TGTGCCAGCAGCACTCCGACAGGGGGCGGAACCGGGGAGCTGTTTTTT

J: TRBJ1-1
V: TRBV29-1
size: few
D: TRBD1
CDR3: CSVGKTGQGAQAFF
DNA: TGCAGCGTTGGGAAAACTGGACAGGGGGCGCAAGCTTTCTTT

J: TRBJ2-1
V: TRBV20-1
size: -
D: -
CDR3: CSARVRANEQFF
DNA: TGCAGTGCTAGAGTCAGGGCCAATGAGCAGTTCTTC

J: TRBJ1-1
V: TRBV29-1
size: few
D: -
CDR3: CSTQGMNTEAFF
DNA: TGCAGCACACAGGGTATGAACACTGAAGCTTTCTTT

J: TRBJ2-4
V: TRBV11-3
size: -
D: -
CDR3: CASSEGRGKNIQYF
DNA: TGTGCCAGCTCCGAGGGACGGGGCAAAAACATTCAGTACTTC

J: TRBJ2-7
V: TRBV4-2
size: few
D: -
CDR3: CASSQDYVPYEQYF
DNA: TGTGCCAGCAGCCAAGACTATGTCCCCTACGAGCAGTACTTC

J: TRBJ2-7
V: TRBV4-1
size: -
D: TRBD2
CDR3: CASSQTPGLDYEQYF
DNA: TGCGCCAGCAGCCAGACTCCGGGACTAGACTACGAGCAGTACTTC

J: TRBJ1-2
V: TRBV20-1
size: few
D: TRBD1
CDR3: CSATPGQTTRYGYTF
DNA: TGCAGTGCCACCCCGGGACAGACAACTCGCTATGGCTACACCTTC

J: TRBJ2-2
V: TRBV4-2
size: -
D: -
CDR3: CASSQGDWTQNTGELFF
DNA: TGTGCCAGCAGCCAAGGAGATTGGACACAGAACACCGGGGAGCTGTTTTTT

J: TRBJ2-2
V: TRBV5-1
size: many
D: -
CDR3: CASSPLASGNTGELFF
DNA: TGCGCCAGCAGCCCCCTTGCTTCGGGTAACACCGGGGAGCTGTTTTTT

J: TRBJ2-7
V: TRBV4-1
size: many
D: -
CDR3: CASSGNFYEQYF
DNA: TGCGCCAGCTCCGGCAACTTCTACGAGCAGTACTTC

J: TRBJ1-1
V: TRBV18
size: few
D: -
CDR3: CASSPRGEINTEAFF
DNA: TGTGCCAGCTCACCACGGGGCGAGATCAACACTGAAGCTTTCTTT

J: TRBJ1-1
V: TRBV5-1
size: few
D: -
CDR3: CASSLGPGSMNTEAFF
DNA: TGCGCCAGCAGCTTGGGGCCGGGGAGCATGAACACTGAAGCTTTCTTT

J: TRBJ2-5
V: TRBV5-7
size: few
D: -
CDR3: CASSSQGCQYF
DNA: TGTGCCAGCAGCTCGCAGGGATGCCAGTACTTC

J: TRBJ1-1
V: TRBV7-2
size: few
D: -
CDR3: CASSTYSLNTEAFF
DNA: TGTGCCAGCAGCACCTATTCGTTGAACACTGAAGCTTTCTTT

J: TRBJ2-1
V: TRBV12-3/TRBV12-4
size: few
D: -
CDR3: CASSPRASSLTYNEQFF
DNA: TGTGCCAGCAGTCCCAGGGCGTCTAGTCTTACCTACAATGAGCAGTTCTTC

J: TRBJ1-4
V: TRBV12-3/TRBV12-4
size: -
D: -
CDR3: CASSLEGRPRFF
DNA: TGTGCCAGCAGTTTAGAAGGCCGGCCCCGCTTTTTT

J: TRBJ1-2
V: TRBV20-1
size: -
D: -
CDR3: CSARDGSYGYTF
DNA: TGCAGTGCTAGAGACGGCTCGTATGGCTACACCTTC

J: TRBJ2-5
V: TRBV6-2/TRBV6-3
size: -
D: -
CDR3: CASTQRAVQETQYF
DNA: TGTGCCAGCACCCAGAGGGCTGTACAAGAGACCCAGTACTTC

J: TRBJ2-1
V: TRBV6-5
size: few
D: -
CDR3: CASSRGGTASYNEQFF
DNA: TGTGCCAGCAGTAGAGGGGGGACTGCCTCCTACAATGAGCAGTTCTTC

J: TRBJ2-6
V: TRBV4-1
size: -
D: -
CDR3: CASSQGAGANVLTF
DNA: TGCGCCAGCAGCCAGGGGGCTGGGGCCAACGTCCTGACTTTC

J: TRBJ1-4
V: TRBV2
size: -
D: TRBD1
CDR3: CASRGDRGNEKLFF
DNA: TGTGCCAGCAGGGGGGACAGAGGGAATGAAAAACTGTTTTTT

J: TRBJ1-5
V: TRBV20-1
size: -
D: -
CDR3: CSSPAGNRVRGQPQHF
DNA: TGCAGTTCCCCAGCAGGCAACAGGGTGAGAGGCCAGCCCCAGCATTTT

J: TRBJ1-6
V: TRBV10-3
size: few
D: TRBD1
CDR3: CAPLDRDNSPLHF
DNA: TGTGCCCCTTTAGACAGGGACAATTCACCCCTCCACTTT

J: TRBJ2-7
V: TRBV6-2/TRBV6-3
size: -
D: -
CDR3: CASSYGSLWGYEQYF
DNA: TGTGCCAGCAGTTACGGGAGCCTGTGGGGCTACGAGCAGTACTTC

J: TRBJ1-2
V: TRBV24-1
size: -
D: -
CDR3: CATSAGFDYGYTF
DNA: TGTGCCACCAGTGCAGGGTTTGACTATGGCTACACCTTC

J: TRBJ2-2
V: TRBV6-5
size: -
D: -
CDR3: CASSYSLAYINTGELFF
DNA: TGTGCCAGCAGTTACTCGTTAGCGTATATAAACACCGGGGAGCTGTTTTTT

J: TRBJ2-5
V: TRBV10-3
size: -
D: TRBD1
CDR3: CAIRGQGGETQYF
DNA: TGTGCCATCAGGGGACAGGGGGGAGAGACCCAGTACTTC

J: TRBJ2-7
V: TRBV4-2
size: many
D: TRBD2
CDR3: CASSQETSRSSGGSEQYF
DNA: TGTGCCAGCAGCCAAGAAACCTCTCGGAGTAGCGGGGGGAGCGAGCAGTACTTC

J: TRBJ2-3
V: TRBV6-1
size: few
D: -
CDR3: CASTLGGTDTQYF
DNA: TGTGCCAGCACGCTAGGCGGGACGGATACGCAGTATTTT

J: TRBJ2-5
V: TRBV7-2
size: -
D: -
CDR3: CASSLGGAGAETQYF
DNA: TGTGCCAGCAGCTTGGGTGGGGCGGGGGCAGAGACCCAGTACTTC

J: TRBJ2-1
V: TRBV20-1
size: -
D: TRBD2
CDR3: CSGSLAGDYNEQFF
DNA: TGCAGTGGTTCACTAGCGGGGGACTACAATGAGCAGTTCTTC

J: TRBJ2-1
V: TRBV2
size: few
D: -
CDR3: CASDGGGDEQFF
DNA: TGTGCCAGCGACGGAGGGGGAGATGAGCAGTTCTTC

J: TRBJ2-1
V: TRBV6-2/TRBV6-3
size: -
D: -
CDR3: CASRMSENRVYEQFF
DNA: TGTGCCAGCCGGATGTCCGAAAACAGGGTCTATGAGCAGTTCTTC

J: TRBJ2-7
V: TRBV7-9
size: few
D: -
CDR3: CASRRVPSYEQYF
DNA: TGTGCCAGCAGGCGGGTCCCGTCCTACGAGCAGTACTTC

J: TRBJ2-7
V: TRBV5-1
size: few
D: TRBD2
CDR3: CASSLGLAGINEQYF
DNA: TGCGCCAGCAGCTTGGGGCTAGCGGGGATCAACGAGCAGTACTTC

J: TRBJ2-5
V: TRBV5-1
size: few
D: -
CDR3: CASSSPGGTETQYF
DNA: TGCGCCAGCAGCTCCCCAGGGGGGACGGAGACCCAGTACTTC

J: TRBJ1-1
V: TRBV2
size: -
D: -
CDR3: CASSERGTEAFF
DNA: TGTGCCAGCAGTGAAAGGGGCACTGAAGCTTTCTTT

J: TRBJ2-1
V: TRBV27
size: -
D: TRBD2
CDR3: CASSLTAGGNTRSNEQFF
DNA: TGTGCCAGCAGTTTGACGGCGGGGGGTAATACCAGATCCAATGAGCAGTTCTTC

J: TRBJ1-3
V: TRBV11-2
size: few
D: TRBD1
CDR3: CASSPIGTAGNTIYF
DNA: TGTGCCAGCAGCCCAATCGGGACAGCTGGAAACACCATATATTTT

J: TRBJ1-4
V: TRBV7-9
size: few
D: -
CDR3: CASSPIGDGEKLFF
DNA: TGTGCCAGCAGCCCGATCGGGGACGGAGAAAAACTGTTTTTT

J: TRBJ1-1
V: TRBV4-3
size: once
D: -
CDR3: CASSQETVMNTEAFF
DNA: TGCGCCAGCAGCCAAGAGACTGTTATGAACACTGAAGCTTTCTTT

J: TRBJ2-5
V: TRBV12-5
size: -
D: TRBD2
CDR3: CASGKASGGSEETQYF
DNA: TGTGCTAGTGGTAAGGCTAGCGGGGGGTCAGAAGAGACCCAGTACTTC

J: TRBJ2-2
V: TRBV10-3
size: -
D: TRBD1
CDR3: CAIRARTGENTGELFF
DNA: TGTGCCATAAGGGCTAGGACAGGGGAGAACACCGGGGAGCTGTTTTTT

J: TRBJ1-1
V: TRBV20-1
size: few
D: -
CDR3: CSARVGLLMNTEAFF
DNA: TGCAGTGCTAGAGTAGGGTTACTTATGAACACTGAAGCTTTCTTT

J: TRBJ1-4
V: TRBV7-9
size: -
D: -
CDR3: CASRLQGGEKLFF
DNA: TGTGCCAGCAGGTTACAGGGTGGTGAAAAACTGTTTTTT

J: TRBJ1-1
V: TRBV11-2
size: -
D: -
CDR3: CASSLAGAQNTEAFF
DNA: TGTGCCAGCAGCTTAGCGGGGGCTCAGAACACTGAAGCTTTCTTT

J: TRBJ2-7
V: TRBV10-1
size: -
D: TRBD1
CDR3: CASSETGAYEQYF
DNA: TGCGCCAGCAGTGAGACAGGGGCCTACGAGCAGTACTTC

J: TRBJ1-2
V: TRBV4-1
size: few
D: -
CDR3: CASSQVDGEASRYTF
DNA: TGCGCCAGCAGCCAAGTGGACGGAGAGGCTTCTCGCTACACCTTC

J: TRBJ2-1
V: TRBV5-1
size: -
D: TRBD2
CDR3: CASSLRRGGNNEQFF
DNA: TGCGCCAGCAGCTTGCGGCGGGGGGGCAACAATGAGCAGTTCTTC